Below are 8 T cell receptor beta chains sequenced from a single sample in a study of CD8 T cells in ankylosing spondylitis. TCRdb re-derived calls from the 5' RACE reads in MiXCR, one entry per CDR3 protein. The sample has 36,000 or so distinct CDR3 sequences; around 6% are singletons. Sequencing was done on a sample of blood, either unsorted or a sorted T cell fraction (not recorded which). The receptors originated from a male donor with ankylosing spondylitis or in good health (not recorded which).

This clonotype was seen repeatedly, ten times or more. For the CDR3, the DNA is TGTGCCATCAGTTCCCCGGGACAGGCGGCCTACGAGCAGTACTTC. Its translation is CAISSPGQAAYEQYF. V and J are TRBV10-3 and TRBJ2-7, with 8 nucleotides matching TRBD1. J gave up 2 bases and V 5 bases, and 8 bases lay outside the gene matches. The germline CDR1 and CDR2 sequences are ENHRY and SYGVKD. The CDR3 runs 15 residues.

The chain links TRBV7-8 to TRBJ2-7; no firm D call. V lost 1 base and J 5 bases, leaving 3 bases between the germline ends. The CDR3 spans 11 residues. Per the germline V gene, CDR1 is SGHVS and CDR2 is FQNEAQ. The chain's CDR3 is CASSLGDEQYF. CDR3 sequence (DNA): TGTGCCAGCAGCTTAGGCGACGAGCAGTACTTC.

The sample holds many counts of this clonotype. The chain recombines TRBV9 with TRBJ2-3, with unresolved D. The germline V gene encodes CDR1 SGDLS and CDR2 YYNGEE. The CDR3 is made up of 13 amino acids. V dropped 4 bases and J dropped 5 bases, with 11 bases sitting between them. Written as DNA, the CDR3 is TGTGCCAGCAGCTTATCCTCAGGAGATACGCAGTATTTT. It encodes CASSLSSGDTQYF.

This clonotype was picked up a small number of times. V usage is TRBV20-1 and J usage is TRBJ2-7; D is unresolved. With 3 bases removed from V and 2 bases from J, the gap between germline ends came to 8 bases. Germline assignment: CDR1 DFQATT and CDR2 SNEGSKA (reference sequence). The CDR3 totals 12 residues. In DNA form, the CDR3 reads TGCAGTGCTAGTTCCCAAACCTACGAGCAGTACTTC. Translation gives CSASSQTYEQYF.

Many counts were recorded for this clonotype. This chain connects TRBV7-8 to TRBJ1-2; no reliable D call. Germline CDR1 SGHVS, CDR2 FQNEAQ. CDR3 length: 13 residues. V was cut by 5 bases and J by 8 bases, with 15 bases left in between. The DNA for the CDR3 is TGTGCCAGCAGCACCACAGCGGAGGGAGGCTACACCTTC. It translates to CASSTTAEGGYTF.

The table lists this clonotype with many counts. The chain employs TRBV5-1 and TRBJ2-2, with a possible D match to TRBD1 (5 bases). The CDR3 runs 13 residues. CDR1 and CDR2 from the germline V gene are SGHRS and YFSETQ. Trimming removed 5 bases from V and 5 bases from J, with 10 bases in between. The CDR3 region is CASSPGHTGELFF. The CDR3 coding sequence is TGCGCCAGCAGTCCCGGACATACCGGGGAGCTGTTTTTT. Full variable domain (rest looked up from reference TRBV5-1 and TRBJ2-2): KAGVTQTPRYLIKTRGQQVTLSCSPISGHRSVSWYQQTPGQGLQFLFEYFSETQRNKGNFPGRFSGRQFSNSRSEMNVSTLELGDSALYLCASSPGHTGELFFGEGSRLTVL.

This clonotype showed up many times. The chain carries TRBV5-1 and TRBJ2-5; D may be TRBD1 (5 bases). The length of the CDR3 is 15 residues. Germline V gene data show CDR1 as SGHRS and CDR2 as YFSETQ. The germline V and J ends were trimmed by 2 bases and 2 bases, with 13 bases remaining between them. Here the CDR3 DNA reads TGCGCCAGCAGCTTCGGTCCTGACAGACAAGAGACCCAGTACTTC. Protein product: CASSFGPDRQETQYF.

The chain is built from TRBV7-3 and TRBJ2-3; no reliable D call. The V gene lost 1 base and the J gene lost 4 bases, with 12 bases spanning the gap. The CDR3 totals 15 residues. Germline-derived CDR1 and CDR2 are SGHTA and FQGTGA. This CDR3 is CASSLIGPPPDTQYF. DNA of the CDR3: TGTGCCAGCAGCTTAATAGGCCCCCCGCCAGATACGCAGTATTTT.